This TCR beta chain appears in the sequencing data of a study of T cell responses to AZD1222 COVID-19 vaccine. The study's findings and limits: In the spike-specific TCR repertoire, nearly half reportedly target unmutated variant regions. Females outnumbered males among donors, who were mostly white British; clonal diversity was possibly underestimated. Among vaccine-associated CD4 TCRs, coverage spanned spike, with dominance at 160-218 and 743-854.

Whether given at about 4 or about 12 weeks, second doses were pooled. The data were produced by immunoSEQ multiplex PCR, yet TCRdb's version contains in-frame clones alone and is incomplete. The table has approximately 150,000 clones, about nine tenths seen once. Comment on this clone: Its antigen remains unknown.

The sample consisted of peripheral blood, taken 28 days after the second AZD1222 dose. This clonotype originated in an adult who received the AZD1222 COVID-19 vaccine.

Here the CDR3 DNA reads TGTGCCACCAGTGACCAACTAGCTCGTGAGCAGTTCTTC. This codes for CATSDQLAREQFF. The chain carries TRBV24-1 and TRBJ2-1; the D gene is possibly TRBD2 (6 bases). This CDR3 is built from 13 residues. The V gene's germline CDR1 is KGHDR and CDR2 SFDVKD. The V and J ends lost 4 bases and 9 bases respectively, with 12 bases between them.